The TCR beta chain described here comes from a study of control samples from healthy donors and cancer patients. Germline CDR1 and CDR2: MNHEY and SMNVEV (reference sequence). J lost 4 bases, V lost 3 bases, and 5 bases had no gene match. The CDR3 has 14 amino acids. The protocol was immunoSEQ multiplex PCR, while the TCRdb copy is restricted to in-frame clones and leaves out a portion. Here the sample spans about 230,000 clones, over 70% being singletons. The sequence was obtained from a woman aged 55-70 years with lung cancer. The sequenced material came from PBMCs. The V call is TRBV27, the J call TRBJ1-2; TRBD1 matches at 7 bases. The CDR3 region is CASSLRQGPYGYTF. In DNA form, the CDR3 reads TGTGCCAGCAGTTTGCGACAGGGCCCCTATGGCTACACCTTC.